Shown below are 17 T cell receptor beta chains from a single sample sequenced in a study of blood T cell repertoires in COVID-19. Measured with immunoSEQ multiplex PCR; TCRdb has only the in-frame clones, and not every one. The data contain 220,000 or so clones, under 90% of them seen just once; the ten biggest clones take up approximately 4%. Source material: peripheral blood. The receptors come from a woman older than 75 with acute or convalescent COVID-19.

Only one count was recorded for this clone. The gene calls are TRBV2 and TRBJ1-2, with D unclear. Germline V gene lookup returns CDR1 SNHLY and CDR2 FYNNEI. V dropped 6 bases and J dropped 6 bases, with 14 bases sitting between them. The CDR3 length is 13 residues. The CDR3 coding sequence is TGTGCCAGCAGAAGGGAGACTTCGCATGGCTACACCTTC. Translating it yields CASRRETSHGYTF.

V gene TRBV6-6 combines with J gene TRBJ1-2; maybe TRBD1 (5 bases). This CDR3 has 16 residues. Trimming took 0 bases from V and 2 from J, leaving 13 bases between them. CDR1 is MNHNY and CDR2 is SVGAGI in the germline V gene (reference sequence). CDR3 in amino acids: CASSYSLGQGNYGYTF. The DNA of the CDR3 is TGTGCCAGCAGTTACTCTCTGGGGCAAGGGAACTATGGCTACACCTTC.

The CDR3 here is CASSSLAGTGSIRVHGYTF. CDR3 nucleotides: TGTGCCAGCAGTTCTTTGGCCGGGACAGGGTCAATTCGGGTCCATGGCTACACCTTC. The chain couples TRBV27 to TRBJ1-2; 9 bases fit TRBD1. V was pared by 4 bases and J by 6 bases, with 21 bases of the junction left unmatched. The germline V gene encodes CDR1 MNHEY and CDR2 SMNVEV (reference sequence). The CDR3 is made up of 19 amino acids.

The chain employs TRBV6-1 and TRBJ2-7; a weak D match, TRBD1 (5 bases). The CDR3 contains 14 residues. Per germline, CDR1 MNHNS and CDR2 SASEGT. Between the trimmed V and J ends, which lost 0 bases and 2 bases, there was a span of 8 bases. CDR3 coding DNA: TGTGCCAGCAGTGAAGCGGACATCACCTACGAGCAGTACTTC. Residues: CASSEADITYEQYF.

V gene TRBV19 combines with J gene TRBJ1-2; a possible D gene is TRBD1 (5 bases). This CDR3 is 12 amino acids long. Trimming stripped 4 bases from V and 7 bases from J, with 10 bases between. Germline CDR1 LNHDA, CDR2 SQIVND (reference sequence). For the CDR3, the DNA is TGTGCCAGTAGTACAGGGTCGGGTGGCTACACCTTC. Translating gives CASSTGSGGYTF.

CDR3 amino acids: CASSYSGTGRYEQYF. The CDR3, as DNA: TGTGCCAGCAGTTACTCCGGGACAGGGAGGTACGAGCAGTACTTC. The chain recombines TRBV6-5 with TRBJ2-7; TRBD1 aligns across 9 bases. CDR1 and CDR2 from the germline V gene are MNHEY and SVGAGI. The CDR3 is made up of 15 amino acids. V shed 0 bases, J shed 4 bases, and the junction held 4 bases outside the gene matches.

The chain is built from TRBV2 and TRBJ2-5, with a weak D call TRBD1 (6 bases). The CDR3 contains 13 residues. Trimming removed 7 bases from V and 5 bases from J, with 14 bases in between. The V gene's germline CDR1 is SNHLY and CDR2 FYNNEI. CDR3 in amino acids: CASTLRQVETQYF. The CDR3 nucleotides read TGTGCCAGCACCTTAAGACAGGTTGAGACCCAGTACTTC.

The V call is TRBV5-8, the J call TRBJ1-6, with 7 nucleotides matching TRBD1. CDR3 length equals 14 residues. Germline V CDR1 and CDR2: SGHTS, YDEGEE. With 4 bases clipped from V and 4 bases from J, the junction kept 2 bases outside the gene matches. This CDR3 reads CASSMTGYNSPLHF. For the CDR3, the DNA is TGTGCCAGCAGCATGACAGGGTATAATTCACCCCTCCACTTT. Based on the CDR3 plus reference TRBV5-8 and TRBJ1-6, the full variable domain is EAGVTQSPTHLIKTRGQQATLRCSPISGHTSVYWYQQALGLGLQFLLWYDEGEERNRGNFPPRFSGRQFPNYSSELNVNALELEDSALYLCASSMTGYNSPLHFGNGTRLTVT.

J is TRBJ1-2 and V is TRBV3-1 (or the pseudogene TRBV3-2); 12 bases agree with TRBD1. The length of the CDR3 is 14 residues. Looked up from germline, CDR1 is LGHDT and CDR2 is YNNKEL (reference sequence). V dropped 4 bases and J dropped 6; count of bases not matched to a gene: 3. CDR3 nucleotides: TGTGCCAGCAGCCGGGGACAGGGGGCACATGGCTACACCTTC. Residues: CASSRGQGAHGYTF.

This clone occurred a few times. The chain uses TRBV4-3 and TRBJ1-2; the match to TRBD1 covers 9 bases. V was pared by 6 bases and J by 7 bases, with 6 bases of the junction left unmatched. This CDR3 has 13 amino acids. Germline V gene sequence: CDR1 LGHNA, CDR2 YSLEER. This chain's CDR3 is CASRSQGASGYTF. The CDR3 DNA sequence: TGCGCCAGCAGGTCACAGGGGGCGAGTGGCTACACCTTC.

This clone appeared once. This chain connects TRBV5-6 to TRBJ1-4; 10 positions agree with TRBD1. Germline CDR1 and CDR2: SGHDT and YYEEEE. There are 16 residues in the CDR3. Germline trimming cut 3 bases from V and 7 bases from J; bases unmatched to any gene: 9. The CDR3 nucleotides read TGTGCCAGCAGCTCCCTTGGACAGGGGGAGTTTGAAAAACTGTTTTTT. It yields the protein CASSSLGQGEFEKLFF.

This clone was seen ten or more times. The V gene is TRBV18, the J gene TRBJ1-1, with 9 bases identical to TRBD1. This CDR3 region has 15 residues. The germline V gene encodes CDR1 KGHSH and CDR2 LQKENI. V trimming: 4 bases; J trimming: 2 bases; junction bases outside the gene matches: 5. CDR3 region: CASSLADRGNTEAFF. The CDR3 nucleotides are TGTGCCAGCTCACTTGCGGACAGGGGAAACACTGAAGCTTTCTTT. Variable domain in full (rest from reference TRBV18 and TRBJ1-1): NAGVMQNPRHLVRRRGQEARLRCSPMKGHSHVYWYRQLPEEGLKFMVYLQKENIIDESGMPKERFSAEFPKEGPSILRIQQVVRGDSAAYFCASSLADRGNTEAFFGQGTRLTVV.

The V call is TRBV12-3 or TRBV12-4, the J call TRBJ1-5; D not resolved. This CDR3 is 13 amino acids long. The V and J ends lost 6 bases and 4 bases respectively, with 10 bases between them. The CDR3 sequence is CASSWAVNQPQHF. CDR3 bases: TGTGCCAGCAGCTGGGCCGTAAATCAGCCCCAGCATTTT.

The rearrangement links TRBV6-5 to TRBJ2-7; unclear D gene. The CDR3 runs 15 residues. V was cut by 6 bases and J by 3 bases, with 18 bases left in between. Per germline, CDR1 MNHEY and CDR2 SVGAGI. CDR3 DNA: TGTGCCAGCAGAGCAGACACCCTAACAGACTACGAGCAGTACTTC. As protein: CASRADTLTDYEQYF.

The J gene is TRBJ1-5, the V gene TRBV5-6, with D tentatively TRBD1 (5 bases). With 0 bases removed from V and 6 bases from J, the gap between germline ends came to 13 bases. From germline, CDR1 is SGHDT and CDR2 YYEEEE. The CDR3 has 15 amino acids. The CDR3 protein is CASSLGQFYGQPQHF. The CDR3, as DNA: TGTGCCAGCAGCTTGGGACAGTTCTACGGTCAGCCCCAGCATTTT.

Only one count was recorded for this clone. The rearrangement joins TRBV5-5 to TRBJ1-2; a weak D match, TRBD1 (5 bases). Trimming removed 4 bases from V and 3 bases from J, with 10 bases in between. Germline-derived CDR1 and CDR2 are SGHKS and YYEKEE (reference sequence). The CDR3 is made up of 13 amino acids. The CDR3 loop reads CASSPDTHYGYTF. The DNA for the CDR3 is TGTGCCAGCAGCCCGGACACCCACTATGGCTACACCTTC.

The chain carries TRBV4-2 and TRBJ2-2, with a possible D match to TRBD1 (5 bases). CDR1 LGHNA and CDR2 YNFKEQ come from the germline V gene. The V end was cut by 1 base, the J end by 1 base, with 7 bases between. The CDR3 consists of 15 residues. The DNA for the CDR3 is TGTGCCAGCAGCCAAGCCAGGGTGAACACCGGGGAGCTGTTTTTT. Translation: CASSQARVNTGELFF.